Listed below are T cell receptor beta chains from one sample, sequenced in a study of blood T cells in healthy people across ages. Using its own MiXCR run on the 5' RACE reads, TCRdb lists one record per CDR3 protein. Of about 900,000 distinct CDR3 sequences in the sample, less than 80% were seen once. The material sequenced was blood. These receptors were obtained from a man in his thirties or forties in good health. Each CDR3 is given with its conserved first and last residue. A D gene is named only where the DNA matches it firmly. Clone size, where shown, is once, few, many, or a class for clones that have expanded.

cdr3_length | j_call | d_call | clone_size | v_call | cdr3_aa | cdr3_nt
17 | TRBJ2-3 | TRBD1 | - | TRBV4-2 | CASSQAPGQGRTDTQYF | TGTGCCAGCAGCCAAGCCCCTGGACAGGGTCGCACAGATACGCAGTATTTT
15 | TRBJ2-5 | TRBD2 | many | TRBV5-1 | CASSLGTSGQETQYF | TGTGCCAGCAGTCTCGGGACTAGCGGTCAAGAGACCCAGTACTTC
16 | TRBJ2-1 | TRBD1 | few | TRBV7-2 | CASSWGPGTGPNEQFF | TGTGCCAGCAGCTGGGGTCCCGGGACAGGGCCTAATGAGCAGTTCTTC
14 | TRBJ2-1 | TRBD2 | few | TRBV6-2/TRBV6-3 | CASSSGAGYNEQFF | TGTGCCAGCAGTAGCGGGGCGGGTTACAATGAGCAGTTCTTC
17 | TRBJ2-1 | TRBD1 | - | TRBV5-1 | CASSSGTGGGQDNEQFF | TGCGCCAGCAGCTCGGGGACAGGGGGAGGTCAGGACAATGAGCAGTTCTTC
15 | TRBJ2-1 | TRBD2 | - | TRBV29-1 | CSVGNPGLVNNEQFF | TGCAGCGTTGGGAACCCGGGACTAGTAAACAATGAGCAGTTCTTC
14 | TRBJ2-7 | TRBD1 | - | TRBV6-6 | CASSPGQGEYEQYF | TGTGCCAGCAGCCCCGGACAGGGGGAATACGAGCAGTACTTC
15 | TRBJ2-3 | - | - | TRBV25-1 | CASSESGQSTDTQYF | TGTGCCAGCAGTGAATCGGGCCAGAGCACAGATACGCAGTATTTT
16 | TRBJ2-4 | - | - | TRBV20-1 | CSASLRSGLAKNIQYF | TGCAGTGCTAGTCTCCGGAGTGGGCTAGCCAAAAACATTCAGTACTTC
16 | TRBJ2-1 | - | - | TRBV6-1 | CASRTSDRRPYNEQFF | TGTGCCAGCAGGACCTCAGACAGGAGGCCTTACAATGAGCAGTTCTTC
14 | TRBJ1-6 | TRBD1 | - | TRBV10-3 | CAIMGSGGNSPLHF | TGTGCCATCATGGGGTCAGGGGGTAATTCACCCCTCCACTTT
20 | TRBJ2-1 | TRBD2 | - | TRBV28 | CASSDPRTGNLAGELVEQFF | TGTGCCAGCAGCGACCCTCGGACAGGGAACCTAGCGGGGGAGTTGGTTGAGCAGTTCTTC
13 | TRBJ2-1 | - | - | TRBV9 | CASSFLGVTEQFF | TGTGCCAGCAGCTTTCTGGGCGTGACTGAGCAGTTCTTC
14 | TRBJ1-2 | - | - | TRBV3-1 | CASSQVAANYGYTF | TGTGCCAGCAGCCAAGTGGCAGCTAACTATGGCTACACCTTC
20 | TRBJ2-1 | - | - | TRBV7-9 | CASSLPMTLMAGFAYNEQFF | TGTGCCAGCAGCTTGCCTATGACGCTTATGGCGGGCTTTGCCTACAATGAGCAGTTCTTC
16 | TRBJ2-7 | TRBD2 | - | TRBV4-3 | CASSQSSGGTSYEQYF | TGCGCCAGCAGCCAATCTAGCGGGGGGACCTCCTACGAGCAGTACTTC
17 | TRBJ2-1 | TRBD2 | few | TRBV7-3 | CASSVIPGTSGYNEQFF | TGTGCCAGCAGCGTCATCCCCGGGACTAGCGGGTACAATGAGCAGTTCTTC
14 | TRBJ2-2 | - | - | TRBV3-1 | CASSQMSNTGELFF | TGTGCCAGCAGCCAAATGTCGAACACCGGGGAGCTGTTTTTT
17 | TRBJ2-1 | TRBD2 | - | TRBV7-2 | CASSLAGGPGAYNEQFF | TGTGCCAGCAGTCTAGCGGGGGGGCCCGGGGCCTACAATGAGCAGTTCTTC
14 | TRBJ1-6 | - | - | TRBV9 | CASTRRTSNSPLHF | TGTGCCAGCACGCGTAGGACCAGTAATTCACCCCTCCACTTT
16 | TRBJ2-1 | TRBD1 | - | TRBV7-2 | CASSSTGTGVYNEQFF | TGTGCCAGCAGCTCAACCGGGACAGGGGTTTACAATGAGCAGTTCTTC
15 | TRBJ2-7 | TRBD1 | - | TRBV4-3 | CASSKGTGRDYEQYF | TGCGCCAGCAGCAAGGGGACAGGGCGGGATTACGAGCAGTACTTC
13 | TRBJ2-2 | - | once | TRBV4-3 | CASSHDHTGELFF | TGCGCCAGCAGCCACGATCACACCGGGGAGCTGTTTTTT
15 | TRBJ2-1 | TRBD2 | - | TRBV7-9 | CASSLTSGRYNEQFF | TGTGCCAGCAGCTTGACTAGCGGGCGTTACAATGAGCAGTTCTTC
20 | TRBJ2-3 | TRBD2 | - | TRBV11-2 | CASSLFQPYTSGGFTDTQYF | TGTGCCAGCAGCTTATTCCAGCCGTATACTAGCGGGGGTTTCACAGATACGCAGTATTTT
13 | TRBJ2-5 | - | - | TRBV7-7 | CASSLSIEGAQYF | TGTGCTAGCAGCTTATCGATCGAGGGGGCCCAGTACTTC
13 | TRBJ1-6 | TRBD1 | - | TRBV20-1 | CSASRQGSNPLHF | TGCAGTGCTAGTAGACAGGGTTCAAACCCCCTCCACTTT
15 | TRBJ2-1 | TRBD1 | - | TRBV2 | CASLRQGATYNEQFF | TGTGCCAGCCTGAGACAGGGGGCCACCTACAATGAGCAGTTCTTC
14 | TRBJ2-1 | TRBD2 | - | TRBV10-3 | CAMGAGGLNNEQFF | TGTGCCATGGGTGCGGGGGGCCTAAACAATGAGCAGTTCTTC
13 | TRBJ2-1 | - | - | TRBV24-1 | CATSDFGTFEQFF | TGTGCCACCAGTGATTTCGGGACTTTCGAGCAGTTCTTC
13 | TRBJ2-3 | TRBD2 | - | TRBV2 | CASRTSGGYTQYF | TGTGCCAGCAGAACTAGCGGGGGTTATACGCAGTATTTT
16 | TRBJ1-4 | TRBD1 | - | TRBV30 | CAWSRQGAATNEKLFF | TGTGCCTGGAGTAGACAGGGGGCCGCAACTAATGAAAAACTGTTTTTT
14 | TRBJ2-7 | - | - | TRBV4-3 | CASSQDRYQYEQYF | TGCGCCAGCAGCCAAGATAGGTACCAGTACGAGCAGTACTTC
13 | TRBJ1-2 | TRBD1 | few | TRBV29-1 | CSVETGSNYGYTF | TGCAGCGTGGAGACAGGGTCGAACTATGGCTACACCTTC
12 | TRBJ2-3 | - | - | TRBV9 | CASTSGLDTQYF | TGTGCCAGCACCTCAGGGTTAGATACGCAGTATTTT
14 | TRBJ2-7 | - | - | TRBV9 | CASSVDGLSDEQYF | TGTGCCAGCAGCGTAGACGGGTTATCGGACGAGCAGTACTTC
13 | TRBJ2-5 | - | - | TRBV20-1 | CSARLASQETQYF | TGCAGTGCTAGACTGGCAAGCCAAGAGACCCAGTACTTC
15 | TRBJ2-4 | TRBD1 | - | TRBV25-1 | CASSGDSLAKNIQYF | TGTGCCAGCAGTGGGGACAGCCTAGCCAAAAACATTCAGTACTTC
16 | TRBJ2-1 | TRBD2 | few | TRBV7-8 | CASSNSLAGDWNEQFF | TGTGCCAGCAGCAACTCACTAGCGGGGGATTGGAATGAGCAGTTCTTC
12 | TRBJ1-5 | - | - | TRBV20-1 | CSAGGENQPQHF | TGCAGTGCCGGGGGAGAAAATCAGCCCCAGCATTTT
11 | TRBJ2-1 | - | - | TRBV12-3/TRBV12-4 | CASSLPPEQFF | TGTGCCAGCAGTTTACCCCCAGAGCAGTTCTTC
15 | TRBJ2-1 | TRBD1 | - | TRBV7-9 | CASSPMTGTDNEQFF | TGTGCCAGCAGCCCCATGACCGGGACAGACAATGAGCAGTTCTTT
15 | TRBJ2-7 | TRBD1 | few | TRBV20-1 | CSARDLAGGLDEQYF | TGCAGTGCTAGAGATTTGGCAGGGGGCTTGGATGAGCAGTACTTC
16 | TRBJ1-4 | - | - | TRBV18 | CASSPVNLAAGEKLFF | TGTGCCAGCTCACCAGTAAATTTGGCCGCGGGAGAAAAACTGTTTTTT
15 | TRBJ2-7 | TRBD1 | - | TRBV27 | CASSLTRDRAYEQYF | TGTGCCAGCAGTTTAACCCGGGACAGGGCTTACGAGCAGTACTTC
16 | TRBJ2-7 | TRBD1 | - | TRBV4-3 | CASSQDRDRAHYEQYF | TGCGCCAGCAGCCAAGACCGGGACAGGGCCCACTACGAGCAGTACTTC
15 | TRBJ1-4 | - | - | TRBV4-3 | CASSQGGATNEKLFF | TGCGCCAGCAGCCAAGGTGGGGCAACTAATGAAAAACTGTTTTTT
13 | TRBJ2-4 | - | - | TRBV29-1 | CSVRTVSKNIQYF | TGCAGCGTCAGGACAGTTTCCAAAAACATTCAGTACTTC
15 | TRBJ1-2 | TRBD1 | - | TRBV27 | CASSRQGRTIYGYTF | TGTGCCAGCAGTAGACAGGGGCGGACGATCTATGGCTACACCTTC
12 | TRBJ1-1 | - | - | TRBV28 | CTSSLKGVEAFF | TGTACCAGCAGTCTAAAGGGTGTTGAAGCTTTCTTT
16 | TRBJ2-1 | TRBD2 | - | TRBV20-1 | CSARAASGGFYNEQFF | TGCAGTGCTAGAGCGGCTAGCGGGGGGTTTTACAATGAGCAGTTCTTC
17 | TRBJ2-7 | - | - | TRBV5-1 | CASSLRTSDRAIYEQYF | TGCGCCAGCAGCTTGAGGACTAGTGACAGGGCCATCTACGAGCAGTACTTC
15 | TRBJ1-2 | TRBD1 | - | TRBV9 | CASSAGTGELGGYTF | TGTGCCAGCAGCGCCGGGACAGGGGAGTTAGGTGGCTACACCTTC
14 | TRBJ2-1 | TRBD2 | - | TRBV29-1 | CSVLAGFTYNEQFF | TGCAGCGTACTAGCGGGATTTACCTACAATGAGCAGTTCTTC
15 | TRBJ2-1 | TRBD2 | - | TRBV7-3 | CASSSAGGPYNEQFF | TGTGCCAGCAGCTCCGCGGGGGGACCCTACAATGAGCAGTTCTTC
14 | TRBJ2-7 | TRBD1 | - | TRBV27 | CASRLRDRHYEQYF | TGTGCCAGCAGACTCCGGGACAGGCACTACGAGCAGTACTTC
18 | TRBJ2-1 | - | - | TRBV5-1 | CASSLAVAGLGSYNEQFF | TGCGCCAGCAGCTTGGCTGTTGCGGGGCTGGGCTCCTACAATGAGCAGTTCTTC